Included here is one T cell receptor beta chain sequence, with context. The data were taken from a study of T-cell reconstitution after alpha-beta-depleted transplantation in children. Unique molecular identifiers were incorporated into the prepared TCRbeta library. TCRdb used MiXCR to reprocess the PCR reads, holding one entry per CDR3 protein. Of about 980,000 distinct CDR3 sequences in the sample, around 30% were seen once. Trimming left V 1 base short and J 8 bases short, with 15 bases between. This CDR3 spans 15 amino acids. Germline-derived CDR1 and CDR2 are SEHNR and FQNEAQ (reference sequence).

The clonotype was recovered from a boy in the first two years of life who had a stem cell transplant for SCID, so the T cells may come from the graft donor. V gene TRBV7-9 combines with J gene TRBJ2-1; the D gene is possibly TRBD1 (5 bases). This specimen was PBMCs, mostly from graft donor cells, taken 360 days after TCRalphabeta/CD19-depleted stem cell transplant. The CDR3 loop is CASSLGFMTVDEQFF. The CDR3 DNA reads TGTGCCAGCAGCTTAGGTTTCATGACAGTCGATGAGCAGTTCTTC. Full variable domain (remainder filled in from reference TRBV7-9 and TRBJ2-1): DTGVSQNPRHKITKRGQNVTFRCDPISEHNRLYWYRQTLGQGPEFLTYFQNEAQLEKSRLLSDRFSAERPKGSFSTLEIQRTEQGDSAMYLCASSLGFMTVDEQFFGPGTRLTVL.